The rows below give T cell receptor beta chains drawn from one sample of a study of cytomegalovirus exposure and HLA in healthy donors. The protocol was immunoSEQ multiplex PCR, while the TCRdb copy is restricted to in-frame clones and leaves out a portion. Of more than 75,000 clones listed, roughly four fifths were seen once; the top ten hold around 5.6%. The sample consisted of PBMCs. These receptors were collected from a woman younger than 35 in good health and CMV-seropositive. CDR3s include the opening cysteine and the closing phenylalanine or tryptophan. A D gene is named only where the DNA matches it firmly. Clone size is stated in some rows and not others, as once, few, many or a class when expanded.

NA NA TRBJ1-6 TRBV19 TGTGCCAGTAGTATAGGTGCTAACAGGAATTCACCCCTCCACTTT CASSIGANRNSPLHF
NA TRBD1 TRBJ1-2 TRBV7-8 TGTGCCAGCAGCACCGGACAGGCCAGAGGCTACACCTTC CASSTGQARGYTF
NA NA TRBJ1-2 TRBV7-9 TGTGCCAGCAGCCAAATCGTCTCCAGGAACTATGGCTACACCTTC CASSQIVSRNYGYTF
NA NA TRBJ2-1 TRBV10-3 TGTGCCATCAGGACAGGAAGATCCTACAATGAGCAGTTCTTC CAIRTGRSYNEQFF
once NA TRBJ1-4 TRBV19 TGTGCCAGTAGTAGAGCACGCTCCCAAAGCGAAAAACTGTTTTTT CASSRARSQSEKLFF
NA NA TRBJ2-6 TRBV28 TGTGCCAGCAGTGACCCCAGGGGTTCTGGGGCCAACGTCCTGACTTTC CASSDPRGSGANVLTF
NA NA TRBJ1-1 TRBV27 TGTGCCAGCAGCCCTTTGGGAGTGGGCACTGAAGCTTTCTTT CASSPLGVGTEAFF
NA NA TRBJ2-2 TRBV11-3 TGTGCCAGCAGCTTAGATTGGGGCACAGACGCGAACACCGGGGAGCTGTTTTTT CASSLDWGTDANTGELFF
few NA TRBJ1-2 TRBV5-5 TGTGCCAGCAGCTTGGTTGGCAGGGCGGAAGGCTACACCTTC CASSLVGRAEGYTF
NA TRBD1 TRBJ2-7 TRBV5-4 TGTGCCAGCAGCGGCGACAGGGGTTGGAACGAGCAGTACTTC CASSGDRGWNEQYF
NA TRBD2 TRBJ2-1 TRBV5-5 TGTGCCAGCTCCAACCGACTAGCGGGAGGGAAGAATGAGCAGTTCTTC CASSNRLAGGKNEQFF
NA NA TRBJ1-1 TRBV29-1 TGCAGCGTTGCGCCCCGCCAGGGGATATACACTGAAGCTTTCTTT CSVAPRQGIYTEAFF
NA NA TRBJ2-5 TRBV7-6 TGTGCCAGCAGCTTATACTCGGGGGGCGTGGAGACCCAGTACTTC CASSLYSGGVETQYF
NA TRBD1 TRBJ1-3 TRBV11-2 TGTGCCAGCAGCCCGCCCCGGACAGGGGAAAACACCATATATTTT CASSPPRTGENTIYF
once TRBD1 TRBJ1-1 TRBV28 TGTGCCAGCAGTTTAAGGACAGGGGGCTACACTGAAGCTTTCTTT CASSLRTGGYTEAFF
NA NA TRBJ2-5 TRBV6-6 TGTGCCAGCAGCCCCGGGTTCCCCGGTGTAGGAGAGACCCAGTACTTC CASSPGFPGVGETQYF
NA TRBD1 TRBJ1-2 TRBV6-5 TGTGCCAGCAGTTATTCAGGGACAGTTAACTATGGCTACACCTTC CASSYSGTVNYGYTF
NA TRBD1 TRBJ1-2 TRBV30 TGTGCCTGGAGTGGACAGGGGCCAGGCTACACCTTC CAWSGQGPGYTF
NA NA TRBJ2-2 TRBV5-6 TGTGCCAGCAGCTTGACACAGGGCCTAGGGGAGCTGTTTTTT CASSLTQGLGELFF
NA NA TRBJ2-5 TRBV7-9 TGTGCCAGCAGCCCTAATCGGGGGGACAAAGAGACCCAGTACTTC CASSPNRGDKETQYF
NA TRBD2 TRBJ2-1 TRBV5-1 TGCGCCAGCAGCTTAATAGCGGGGGGGGTCTACAATGAGCAGTTCTTC CASSLIAGGVYNEQFF
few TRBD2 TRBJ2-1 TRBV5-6 TGTGCCAGCAGCTTGATCCCTAGCGGAGAGCAGTTCTTC CASSLIPSGEQFF
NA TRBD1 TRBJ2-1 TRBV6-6 TGTGCCAGCAGTCCCCCCCCCGGACAGGGATGGAATGAGCAGTTCTTC CASSPPPGQGWNEQFF
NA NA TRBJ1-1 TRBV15 TGTGCCACCAGCAGGGACAGTTCTCTGAACACTGAAGCTTTCTTT CATSRDSSLNTEAFF
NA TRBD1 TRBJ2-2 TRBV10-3 TGTGCCATCAGGGGGACAGGGGGCAAAGGCACCGGGGAGCTGTTTTTT CAIRGTGGKGTGELFF
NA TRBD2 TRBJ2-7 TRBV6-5 TGTGCCAGCAGACTTTCCGGGAGGGCGAACTACGAGCAGTACTTC CASRLSGRANYEQYF
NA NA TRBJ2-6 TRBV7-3 TGTGCCAGCAGCTTCCCATCCTCTGGGGCCAACGTCCTGACTTTC CASSFPSSGANVLTF
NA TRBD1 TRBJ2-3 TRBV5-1 TGCGCCAGCAGCCGGGGACAGACTAGCACAGATACGCAGTATTTT CASSRGQTSTDTQYF
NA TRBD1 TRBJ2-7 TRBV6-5 TGTGCCAGCAGTTGGGGACAGGGGGCGAAAGAGCAGTACTTC CASSWGQGAKEQYF